This is a list of T cell receptor beta chains from one sample in a study of cytomegalovirus exposure and HLA in healthy donors. The protocol was immunoSEQ multiplex PCR, while the TCRdb copy is restricted to in-frame clones and leaves out a portion. The table includes roughly 100,000 clones, 70% to 80% detected once. Sequenced material: PBMCs. The receptor source for this set is a male donor in good health and CMV-seropositive. CDR3s include the opening cysteine and the closing phenylalanine or tryptophan. A D gene is named only where the DNA matches it firmly.

j_call v_call d_call cdr3_aa
TRBJ1-5 TRBV27 - CASGGGGQPQHF
TRBJ1-1 TRBV19 - CASSIDRKGMNTEAFF
TRBJ2-7 TRBV7-2 - CASSSSGTSYEQYF
TRBJ2-3 TRBV7-6 TRBD2 CASSQLAETTDTQYF
TRBJ2-7 TRBV5-1 TRBD1 CASSLVGTGDEQYF
TRBJ2-3 TRBV5-4 TRBD2 CASSPWTSGRTDTQYF
TRBJ2-7 TRBV28 - CASRNPRDTFYEQYF
- TRBV19 - CASSIGQGFYEQYF
TRBJ2-7 TRBV4-1 - CASSQDKGARAYEQYF
TRBJ2-3 TRBV7-9 - CASSLAMVQSDTQYF
TRBJ1-5 TRBV7-2 TRBD1 CASSLTGGVGNQPQHF
TRBJ2-1 TRBV5-1 - CASSPATGQYYEQFF
TRBJ1-5 TRBV30 - CAWSVVGGQPQHF
- TRBV19 TRBD1 CASSSTDRVYEQYF
TRBJ2-1 TRBV7-2 TRBD1 CASSSGQGDSYNEQFF
TRBJ1-5 TRBV2 - CASSVNTGLGQPQHF
TRBJ1-1 TRBV30 TRBD1 CAWSRAGTYTSNRGPNTEAFF
TRBJ1-2 TRBV11-2 - CASSGMEANYGYTF
TRBJ2-7 TRBV28 - CASSPRRGLGEYEQYF
TRBJ2-3 TRBV11-2 TRBD2 CASSFDLGGGRSTDTQYF
TRBJ2-7 TRBV7-2 TRBD2 CASSLGSGRGYEQYF
TRBJ2-2 TRBV28 TRBD2 CASSLWRLAGVGATGELFF
TRBJ2-5 TRBV19 TRBD1 CASSIRTGNVETQYF
TRBJ2-1 TRBV9 TRBD2 CASSAAGGPYNEQFF
TRBJ2-5 TRBV4-1 - CASSQPGETQYF
TRBJ2-7 TRBV30 - CAWSSQGYEQYF
TRBJ2-1 TRBV7-3 TRBD1 CASSRTTGGYNEQFF
TRBJ1-4 TRBV5-1 - CASSLRVGETNEKLFF
TRBJ1-5 TRBV30 - CAWSRQGLQPQHF
TRBJ2-7 TRBV2 TRBD1 CARRTGPGYEQYF
TRBJ2-1 TRBV7-9 - CASSLNSGGEQFF
TRBJ2-6 TRBV7-2 TRBD2 CASSNLLAGGPRANVLTF
TRBJ2-2 TRBV5-4 TRBD1 CASRSGTGISGELFF
TRBJ2-5 TRBV7-9 TRBD2 CASSRTSGSAGETQYF
TRBJ2-7 TRBV18 - CASSPSPSHSYEQYF
TRBJ2-1 TRBV7-2 - CASSQALTGLSYNEQFF
TRBJ1-2 TRBV7-9 - CASGPPGNYGYTF
TRBJ2-3 TRBV5-1 TRBD2 CASSAGVDTQYF
TRBJ1-2 TRBV5-1 TRBD1 CASSFGQGTNYGYTF
TRBJ2-1 TRBV7-3 TRBD2 CASAGGPNNEQFF
TRBJ2-1 TRBV5-4 - CASSHGRASNNEQFF
TRBJ1-3 TRBV4-1 TRBD1 CASTKGGTDRAGGNTIYF
TRBJ2-3 TRBV7-8 TRBD2 CASSQRLAASTDTQYF
TRBJ2-3 TRBV6-4 - CASRASPSTDTQYF
TRBJ2-5 TRBV29-1 - CSVGRRETQYF
TRBJ2-4 TRBV28 - CASSSQVAKNIQYF
TRBJ2-7 TRBV15 - CATSDGRGSEQYF
TRBJ2-6 TRBV7-8 - CASSSSTGANGLTF
TRBJ2-1 TRBV15 - CATSIGRGLSGNEQFF
TRBJ2-7 TRBV7-9 - CASSLRPTSYEQYF
TRBJ1-5 TRBV28 - CASSVAGNSNQPQHF
TRBJ1-4 TRBV21-1 - CASSGRGIEGATNEKLFF